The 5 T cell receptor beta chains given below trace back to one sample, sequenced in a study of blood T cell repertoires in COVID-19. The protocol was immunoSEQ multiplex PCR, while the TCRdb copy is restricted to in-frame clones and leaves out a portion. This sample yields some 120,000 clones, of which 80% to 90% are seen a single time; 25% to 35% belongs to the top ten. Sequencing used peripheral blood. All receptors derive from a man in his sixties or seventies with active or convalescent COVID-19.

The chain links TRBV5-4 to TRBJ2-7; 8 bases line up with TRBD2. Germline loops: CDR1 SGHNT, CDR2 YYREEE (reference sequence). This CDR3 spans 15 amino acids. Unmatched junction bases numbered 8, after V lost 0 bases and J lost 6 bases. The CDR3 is CASSLGVAGHGEQYF. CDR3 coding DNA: TGTGCCAGCAGCTTGGGGGTAGCGGGGCATGGCGAGCAGTACTTC.

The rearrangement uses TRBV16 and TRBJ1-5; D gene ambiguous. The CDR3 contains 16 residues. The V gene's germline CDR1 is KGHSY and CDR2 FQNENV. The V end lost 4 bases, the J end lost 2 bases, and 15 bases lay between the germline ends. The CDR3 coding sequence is TGTGCCAGCAGCCCCGCTTGGGGAGGCGGCAATCAGCCCCAGCATTTT. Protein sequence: CASSPAWGGGNQPQHF.

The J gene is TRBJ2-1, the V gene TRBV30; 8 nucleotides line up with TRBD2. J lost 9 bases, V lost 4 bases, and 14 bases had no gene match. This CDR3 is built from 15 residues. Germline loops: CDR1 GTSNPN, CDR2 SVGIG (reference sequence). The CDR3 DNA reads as TGTGCCTGGACAAACATCGGGACTAGTATATCTGAGCAGTTCTTC. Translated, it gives CAWTNIGTSISEQFF.

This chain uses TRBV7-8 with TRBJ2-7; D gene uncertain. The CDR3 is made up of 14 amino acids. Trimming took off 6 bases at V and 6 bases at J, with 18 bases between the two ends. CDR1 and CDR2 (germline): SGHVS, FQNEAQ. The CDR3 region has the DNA TGTGCCAGCAGACCCCAAAGACTCGGCCTCGAGCAGTACTTC. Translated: CASRPQRLGLEQYF.

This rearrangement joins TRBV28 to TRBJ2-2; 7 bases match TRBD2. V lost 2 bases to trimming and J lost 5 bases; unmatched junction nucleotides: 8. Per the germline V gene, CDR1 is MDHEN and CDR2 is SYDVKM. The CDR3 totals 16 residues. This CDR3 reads CASSLGALGGTGELFF. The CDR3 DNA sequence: TGTGCCAGCAGTTTAGGCGCCTTGGGGGGGACCGGGGAGCTGTTTTTT.